This TCR beta chain was sequenced during a study of OX40 agonist ivuxolimab in advanced cancers. Study overall: Each patient was given ivuxolimab into a vein every 2 weeks, at 0.01 to 10 mg/kg.

Trimming took 3 bases from V and 4 from J, leaving 7 bases between them. Germline assignment: CDR1 LNHDA and CDR2 SQIVND (reference sequence). This CDR3 has 13 amino acids. The repertoire was sequenced with immunoSEQ multiplex PCR; TCRdb's copy has only in-frame clones and lacks some. The sample lists around 62,000 clones, around 87% seen once, with about 0.37% in the top ten. With autoimmune disease history or systemic immunosuppression, patients were excluded. The chain employs TRBV19 and TRBJ2-1; the D is unclear. The source material was CD4+ or CD8+ T cells sorted from blood, sampled in a trial of the OX40 agonist ivuxolimab. The receptor was derived from an adult with an advanced solid tumor such as melanoma, head and neck, liver or kidney cancer. The CDR3 sequence is CASSMKRYNEQFF. The DNA for the CDR3 is TGTGCCAGTAGTATGAAAAGATACAATGAGCAGTTCTTC.